The 28 T cell receptor beta chains in this list originate from one sample, sequenced in a study of T cells in localized non-small cell lung cancer. Sequencing was performed with immunoSEQ multiplex PCR; in TCRdb, only in-frame clones are kept and a portion is missing. The sample contains over 950 clones, roughly a third of which appear only once. The sequenced sample was normal lung tissue next to the tumor, obtained before any cancer treatment. The source is a female donor older than 55 with stage II lung adenocarcinoma.

The chain employs TRBV29-1 and TRBJ1-1; D not resolved. Trimming cost V 0 bases and J 2 bases, with 16 bases left between them. The CDR3 covers 16 residues. Germline V gene data show CDR1 as SQVTM and CDR2 as ANQGSEA. DNA for the CDR3: TGCAGCGTTGAAGATCAACCAGTCGGGGTCAACACTGAAGCTTTCTTT. Amino acid sequence: CSVEDQPVGVNTEAFF.

The chain couples TRBV29-1 to TRBJ2-5; the match to TRBD1 covers 7 bases. V lost 4 bases, J lost 4 bases, and 15 bases stayed unmatched. The CDR3 totals 16 residues. From germline, CDR1 is SQVTM and CDR2 ANQGSEA. CDR3 amino acids: CSVGRGGGVFPETQYF. The CDR3 region has the DNA TGCAGCGTTGGTAGAGGGGGCGGAGTCTTCCCAGAGACCCAGTACTTC.

This clone was seen only a few times. V usage is TRBV29-1 and J usage is TRBJ1-2; no clear D gene. Germline V gives CDR1 SQVTM, CDR2 ANQGSEA. V dropped 7 bases and J dropped 5 bases, with 14 bases sitting between them. There are 12 residues in the CDR3. For the CDR3, the DNA is TGCAGCGCGGCGGCAGGAGTGTATGGCTACACCTTC. Its protein is CSAAAGVYGYTF. Using reference TRBV29-1 and TRBJ1-2 for the parts outside the CDR3, the full variable domain is SAVISQKPSRDICQRGTSLTIQCQVDSQVTMMFWYRQQPGQSLTLIATANQGSEATYESGFVIDKFPISRPNLTFSTLTVSNMSPEDSSIYLCSAAAGVYGYTFGSGTRLTVV.

The chain links TRBV6-8 to TRBJ2-7, with a possible D match to TRBD2 (5 bases). The V and J ends lost 5 bases and 1 base respectively, with 9 bases between them. The CDR3 has 13 residues. In germline, CDR1 is MNHGY, CDR2 SAAAGT. In DNA form, the CDR3 reads TGTGCCAGCAGTAGCGGTGCTTCCTACGAGCAGTACTTC. Its translation: CASSSGASYEQYF.

This clone has just a few counts. The chain carries TRBV10-1 and TRBJ2-5; no definite D call. Germline assignment: CDR1 WNHNN and CDR2 SYGVQD (reference sequence). The CDR3 runs 13 residues. Trimming left V 0 bases short and J 6 bases short, with 8 bases between. CDR3: CASSESGRQTQYF. The CDR3 DNA reads as TGCGCCAGCAGTGAGTCGGGAAGGCAGACCCAGTACTTC.

This rearrangement joins TRBV11-3 to TRBJ1-1, with no clear D. V gave up 1 base and J gave up 0 bases, with 12 bases separating them. Germline CDR1 SGHNT, CDR2 YENEEA. CDR3 size: 16 residues. CDR3 sequence (DNA): TGTGCCAGCAGCTTAGTTCCACTAGTCATGAACACTGAAGCTTTCTTT. This translates into CASSLVPLVMNTEAFF.

This clone is deemed medium-sized (0.01 to 0.1%). The chain employs TRBV2 and TRBJ1-1; D gene uncertain. Between the trimmed V and J ends, which lost 2 bases and 0 bases, there was a span of 10 bases. This CDR3 comprises 15 residues. CDR1 and CDR2 from the germline V gene are SNHLY and FYNNEI. The CDR3 spells CASSESGHMNTEAFF. DNA for the CDR3: TGTGCCAGCAGTGAAAGTGGCCACATGAACACTGAAGCTTTCTTT. The entire variable domain, with the rest obtained from reference TRBV2 and TRBJ1-1, is as follows: EPEVTQTPSHQVTQMGQEVILRCVPISNHLYFYWYRQILGQKVEFLVSFYNNEISEKSEIFDDQFSVERPDGSNFTLKIRSTKLEDSAMYFCASSESGHMNTEAFFGQGTRLTVV.

The genes are TRBV19 and TRBJ2-2, with TRBD1 as a possible D gene (5 bases). Germline V gene lookup returns CDR1 LNHDA and CDR2 SQIVND (reference sequence). The CDR3 is 14 amino acids. The V end was cut by 5 bases, the J end by 5 bases, with 12 bases between. CDR3 nucleotides: TGTGCCAGTAGTCGACCACAGGAAACCGGGGAGCTGTTTTTT. Encoded protein: CASSRPQETGELFF.

Only a few counts were recorded for this clone. This rearrangement joins TRBV6-8 to TRBJ2-2; no firm D call. V lost 7 bases, J lost 1 base, and 16 bases lay in between. The CDR3 loop spans 16 amino acids. CDR1 is MNHGY, CDR2 SAAAGT, per germline. The CDR3 DNA sequence: TGTGCCAGCACTTGGGATTATGTGGGGAACACCGGGGAGCTGTTTTTT. It codes for CASTWDYVGNTGELFF.

There are a few counts of this clone. The J gene is TRBJ2-1, the V gene TRBV9; the match to TRBD2 covers 7 bases. CDR3 length equals 16 residues. Germline-derived CDR1 and CDR2 are SGDLS and YYNGEE. The J segment lost 6 bases and the V segment lost 0 bases, leaving 9 bases of the junction unmatched. CDR3: CASSVGGGASGNEQFF. For the CDR3, the DNA is TGTGCCAGCAGCGTAGGGGGTGGGGCTAGCGGCAATGAGCAGTTCTTC.

The J gene is TRBJ2-7, the V gene TRBV2; D tentatively fits TRBD1 or TRBD2 (6 bases each). Trimming took 11 bases from V and 5 from J, leaving 19 bases between them. The germline V gene encodes CDR1 SNHLY and CDR2 FYNNEI. The CDR3 is 13 amino acids. CDR3 DNA sequence: TGTGCCTCGGGGGACAACAGCCGAGACGAGCAGTACTTC. It encodes CASGDNSRDEQYF.

This clone was picked up a small number of times. V is TRBV6-8 and J is TRBJ2-7; weak D call: TRBD1 (5 bases). Looked up from germline, CDR1 is MNHGY and CDR2 is SAAAGT. Trimming took 8 bases from V and 1 from J, leaving 12 bases between them. This CDR3 spans 13 amino acids. The CDR3 reads CASRDSASYEQYV. For the CDR3, the DNA is TGTGCCAGCCGCGACAGCGCGTCCTACGAGCAGTACGTC.

This rearrangement joins TRBV2 to TRBJ2-1; 9 nucleotides agree with TRBD2. The CDR3 extends over 14 amino acids. J was trimmed by 6 bases and V by 11 bases; bases with no gene match: 11. Germline V gene lookup returns CDR1 SNHLY and CDR2 FYNNEI. The chain's CDR3 is CAGQASGASNEQFF. DNA for the CDR3: TGTGCCGGCCAGGCTAGCGGGGCTTCCAATGAGCAGTTCTTC.

This clone has a handful of counts. Compared with germline, one end of the junction differs, possibly owing to a read error. An unread or ambiguous base exists; X represents the residue it encodes. This chain joins TRBV9 and TRBJ2-5; 7 nucleotides match TRBD1. Germline values: CDR1 SGDLS, CDR2 YYNGEE. The CDR3 covers 14 residues. The CDR3 coding sequence is TGTGCCAGCAGCGCAAACAGGGGACAAGARACCCAGTACTTC. Encoded protein: CASSANRGQXTQYF. The full CDR3 reads CASSANRGQETQYF.

This clone was detected only a few times. The chain employs TRBV6-8 and TRBJ2-5; 10 positions match TRBD2. CDR1 and CDR2 from the germline V gene are MNHGY and SAAAGT. V trimming: 6 bases; J trimming: 2 bases; junction bases outside the gene matches: 6. This CDR3 region has 15 residues. The CDR3 DNA reads TGTGCCAGCAGAAGAGGACTAGCGGAACAAGAGACCCAGTACTTC. It codes for CASRRGLAEQETQYF.

This sequence joins TRBV18 and TRBJ2-1, with 8 bases lining up with TRBD1. The ends lost 6 bases at V and 14 bases at J; junction bases unmatched: 12. The CDR3 runs 13 residues. Germline V gene data show CDR1 as KGHSH and CDR2 as LQKENI. Written as DNA, the CDR3 is TGTGCCAGCTCCCCTGATACTAAGACAGGGGAGTTCTTC. This translates into CASSPDTKTGEFF.

This clone was seen a few times. V gene TRBV28 combines with J gene TRBJ2-1, with no clear D. Trimming took off 3 bases at V and 2 bases at J, with 8 bases between the two ends. CDR3 length: 14 amino acids. Germline V gene data show CDR1 as MDHEN and CDR2 as SYDVKM. CDR3 nucleotide sequence: TGTGCCAGCAGTTTTGAGTTCGCCTACAATGAGCAGTTCTTC. Protein sequence: CASSFEFAYNEQFF.

Only a few counts were recorded for this clone. The chain uses TRBV19 and TRBJ1-2, with 8 bases aligning to TRBD1. Germline-derived CDR1 and CDR2 are LNHDA and SQIVND (reference sequence). This CDR3 has 13 residues. V was clipped by 6 bases and J by 4 bases; unmatched bases: 4. The CDR3 is CASRDREGYGYTF. The CDR3 DNA reads TGTGCCAGTAGGGACAGGGAGGGCTATGGCTACACCTTC.

The CDR3 DNA reads TGCGCCAGCAGCCAAGGGCGGGTAGGAGACTATGGCTACACCTTC. Amino acid sequence: CASSQGRVGDYGYTF. The chain couples TRBV4-1 to TRBJ1-2, with D unclear. Between the trimmed V and J ends, which lost 1 base and 3 bases, there was a span of 12 bases. Germline V gene data show CDR1 as MGHRA and CDR2 as YSYEKL. The CDR3 covers 15 residues.

This clone is termed hyperexpanded. This chain joins TRBV6-8 and TRBJ2-2; D gene ambiguous. Germline loops: CDR1 MNHGY, CDR2 SAAAGT. This CDR3 comprises 15 residues. The ends were cut back, 4 bases at V and 1 base at J, with 10 bases in the middle. In nucleotides, the CDR3 is TGTGCCAGCAGTTCCTTATATGGGAACACCGGGGAGCTGTTTTTT. This encodes CASSSLYGNTGELFF.

The V gene is TRBV11-3, the J gene TRBJ2-5, with TRBD1 matching 8 bases. V shed 4 bases and J 2 bases; nucleotides not matched to a gene: 6. Germline CDR1 reads SGHNT; CDR2 reads YENEEA. The CDR3 covers 15 residues. The CDR3 spells CASSSGQGRQETQYF. CDR3 sequence (DNA): TGTGCCAGCAGCTCCGGACAGGGTCGGCAAGAGACCCAGTACTTC.

This clone was observed a few times. The chain is built from TRBV27 and TRBJ1-2; TRBD1 agrees at 7 bases. The CDR3 has 15 residues. Looked up from germline, CDR1 is MNHEY and CDR2 is SMNVEV (reference sequence). With V trimmed by 3 bases and J by 2 bases, 6 bases remained unmatched. The CDR3 DNA reads TGTGCCAGCAGTTTCAGGGGACAGACCAACTATGGCTACACCTTC. Its translation is CASSFRGQTNYGYTF.

This chain links TRBV14 with TRBJ2-7, with TRBD2 as a possible D gene (7 bases). Between the trimmed V and J ends, which lost 3 bases and 1 base, there was a span of 16 bases. Germline CDR1 SGHDN, CDR2 FVKESK. This CDR3 spans 16 amino acids. In DNA form, the CDR3 reads TGTGCCAGCAGCCATCGGGGGGCCCTAAATTCCTACGAGCAGTACGTC. Amino acids: CASSHRGALNSYEQYV.

Within the sample, this clone is medium-sized (0.01 to 0.1%). This chain joins TRBV9 and TRBJ2-1, with D hard to call. The CDR3 is 13 amino acids. Germline V gene lookup returns CDR1 SGDLS and CDR2 YYNGEE. Trimming removed 4 bases from V and 7 bases from J, with 12 bases in between. CDR3: CASSLRRENEQFF. For the CDR3, the DNA is TGTGCCAGCAGCTTAAGAAGGGAAAATGAGCAGTTCTTC.

This rearrangement joins TRBV10-2 to TRBJ1-1; TRBD1 might be the D (6 bases). CDR3 size: 13 residues. V was clipped by 2 bases and J by 4 bases, with 8 bases between them. Per germline, CDR1 WSHSY and CDR2 SAAADI. CDR3 residues: CASSEQGSTEAFF. The CDR3 region has the DNA TGCGCCAGCAGTGAGCAGGGGTCCACTGAAGCTTTCTTT.

This clone was counted a few times. The rearrangement joins TRBV10-1 to TRBJ2-3, with a possible D match to TRBD2 (5 bases). V shed 8 bases and J shed 8 bases, with 11 bases lying between them. Germline V gene lookup returns CDR1 WNHNN and CDR2 SYGVQD (reference sequence). The CDR3 extends over 11 amino acids. For the CDR3, the DNA is TGCGCCAGCCGGGATGAGGGTACGCAGTATTTT. As protein: CASRDEGTQYF.

The rearrangement uses TRBV29-1 and TRBJ1-2; 7 nucleotides line up with TRBD1. V was clipped by 7 bases and J by 5 bases; unmatched bases: 10. The CDR3 loop spans 13 amino acids. CDR1 is SQVTM and CDR2 is ANQGSEA in the germline V gene. The CDR3 coding sequence is TGCAGCGCTAGAAGGGACAGCGTTTATGGCTACACCTTC. Its translation: CSARRDSVYGYTF.

This clone has just one count. The genes are TRBV10-2 and TRBJ2-6; tentative D call: TRBD2 (6 bases). With 4 bases removed from V and 4 bases from J, the gap between germline ends came to 11 bases. This CDR3 has 15 amino acids. Looked up from germline, CDR1 is WSHSY and CDR2 is SAAADI. The CDR3 sequence: CASSAREAGANVLTF. The CDR3 region has the DNA TGCGCCAGCAGTGCTAGGGAGGCCGGGGCCAACGTCCTGACTTTC.